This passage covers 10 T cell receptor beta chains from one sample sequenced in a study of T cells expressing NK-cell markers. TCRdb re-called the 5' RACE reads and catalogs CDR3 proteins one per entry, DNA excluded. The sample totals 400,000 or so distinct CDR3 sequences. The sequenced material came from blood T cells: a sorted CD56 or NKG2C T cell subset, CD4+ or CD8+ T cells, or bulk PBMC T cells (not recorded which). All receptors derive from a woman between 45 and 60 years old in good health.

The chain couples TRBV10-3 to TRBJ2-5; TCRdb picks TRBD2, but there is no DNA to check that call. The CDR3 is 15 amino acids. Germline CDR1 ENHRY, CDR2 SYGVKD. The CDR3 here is CAISDLAGARETQYF.

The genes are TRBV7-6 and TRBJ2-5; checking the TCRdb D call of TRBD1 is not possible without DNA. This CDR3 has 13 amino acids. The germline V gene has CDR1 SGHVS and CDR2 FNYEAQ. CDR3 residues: CASSEGPGGTQYF.

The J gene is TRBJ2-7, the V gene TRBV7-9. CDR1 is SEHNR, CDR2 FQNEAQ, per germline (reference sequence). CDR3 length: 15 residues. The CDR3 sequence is CASSPMAKGLREQYF.

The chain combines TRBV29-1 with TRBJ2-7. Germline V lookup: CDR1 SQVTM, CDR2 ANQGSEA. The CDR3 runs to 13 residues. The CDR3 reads CSVEKGNGYEQYF.

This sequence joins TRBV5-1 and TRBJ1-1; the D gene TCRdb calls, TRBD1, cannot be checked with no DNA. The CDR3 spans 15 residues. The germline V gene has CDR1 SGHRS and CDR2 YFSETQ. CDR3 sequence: CASSPHGQTQGEAFF. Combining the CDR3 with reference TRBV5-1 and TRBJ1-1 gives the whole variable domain KAGVTQTPRYLIKTRGQQVTLSCSPISGHRSVSWYQQTPGQGLQFLFEYFSETQRNKGNFPGRFSGRQFSNSRSEMNVSTLELGDSALYLCASSPHGQTQGEAFFGQGTRLTVV.

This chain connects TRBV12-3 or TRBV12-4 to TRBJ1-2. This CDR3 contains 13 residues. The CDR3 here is CASSRGRNYGYTF.

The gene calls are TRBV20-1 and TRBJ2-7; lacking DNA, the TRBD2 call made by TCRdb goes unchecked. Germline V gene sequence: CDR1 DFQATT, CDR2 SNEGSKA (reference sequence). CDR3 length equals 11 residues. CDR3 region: CSAGGDLEQYF.

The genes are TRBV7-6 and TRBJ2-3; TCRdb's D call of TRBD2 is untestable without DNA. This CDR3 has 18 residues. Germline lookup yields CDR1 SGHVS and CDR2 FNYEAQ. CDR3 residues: CASSPRSGRLTDTDTQYF.

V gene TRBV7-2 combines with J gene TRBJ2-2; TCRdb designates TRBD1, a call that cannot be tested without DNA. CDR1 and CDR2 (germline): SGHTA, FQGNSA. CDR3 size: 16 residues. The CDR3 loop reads CASSLGDRGNTGELFF.

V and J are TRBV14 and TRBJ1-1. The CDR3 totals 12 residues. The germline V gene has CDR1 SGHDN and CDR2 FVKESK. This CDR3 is CASSRGSTEAFF.